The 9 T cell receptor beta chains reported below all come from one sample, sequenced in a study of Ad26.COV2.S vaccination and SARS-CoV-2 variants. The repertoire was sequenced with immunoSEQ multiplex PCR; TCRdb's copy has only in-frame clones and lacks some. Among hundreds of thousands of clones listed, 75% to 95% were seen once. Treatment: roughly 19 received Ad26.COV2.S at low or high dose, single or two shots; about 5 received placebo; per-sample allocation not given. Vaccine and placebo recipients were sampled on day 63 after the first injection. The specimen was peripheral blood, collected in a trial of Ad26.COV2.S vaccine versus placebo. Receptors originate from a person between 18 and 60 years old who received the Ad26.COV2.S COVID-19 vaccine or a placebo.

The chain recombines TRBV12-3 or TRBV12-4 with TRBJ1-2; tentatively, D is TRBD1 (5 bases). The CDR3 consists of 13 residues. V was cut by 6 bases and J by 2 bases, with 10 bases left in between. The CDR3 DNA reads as TGTGCCAGCAGGAGCGCAGGGAACTATGGCTACACCTTC. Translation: CASRSAGNYGYTF.

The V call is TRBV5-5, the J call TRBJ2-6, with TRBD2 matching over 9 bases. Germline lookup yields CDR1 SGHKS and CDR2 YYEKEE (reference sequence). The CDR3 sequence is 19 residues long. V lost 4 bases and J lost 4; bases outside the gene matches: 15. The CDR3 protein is CASSQTMMAGGLGANVLTF. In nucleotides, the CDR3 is TGTGCCAGCAGCCAGACCATGATGGCGGGAGGGCTAGGGGCCAACGTCCTGACTTTC. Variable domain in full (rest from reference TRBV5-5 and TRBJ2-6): DAGVTQSPTHLIKTRGQQVTLRCSPISGHKSVSWYQQVLGQGPQFIFQYYEKEERGRGNFPDRFSARQFPNYSSELNVNALLLGDSALYLCASSQTMMAGGLGANVLTFGAGSRLTVL.

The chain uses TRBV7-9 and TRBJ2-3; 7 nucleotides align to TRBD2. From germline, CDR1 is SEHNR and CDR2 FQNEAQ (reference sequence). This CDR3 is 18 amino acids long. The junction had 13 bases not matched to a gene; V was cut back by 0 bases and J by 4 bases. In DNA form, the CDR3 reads TGTGCCAGCAGCTTAGCGGGAGGGCCTAGAGTCGGGGCAGATACGCAGTATTTT. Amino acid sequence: CASSLAGGPRVGADTQYF. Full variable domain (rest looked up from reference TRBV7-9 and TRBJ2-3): DTGVSQNPRHKITKRGQNVTFRCDPISEHNRLYWYRQTLGQGPEFLTYFQNEAQLEKSRLLSDRFSAERPKGSFSTLEIQRTEQGDSAMYLCASSLAGGPRVGADTQYFGPGTRLTVL.

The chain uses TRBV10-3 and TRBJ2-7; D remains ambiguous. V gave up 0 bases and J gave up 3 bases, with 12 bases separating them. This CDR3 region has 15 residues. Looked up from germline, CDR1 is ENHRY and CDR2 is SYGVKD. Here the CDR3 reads CAISESQLRNYEQYF. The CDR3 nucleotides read TGTGCCATCAGTGAGTCTCAGCTAAGGAACTACGAGCAGTACTTC.

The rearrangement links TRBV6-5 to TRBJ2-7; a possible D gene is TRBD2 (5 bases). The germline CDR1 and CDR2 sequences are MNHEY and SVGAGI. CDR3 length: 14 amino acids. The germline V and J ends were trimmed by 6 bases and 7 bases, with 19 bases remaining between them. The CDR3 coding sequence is TGTGCCAGCAGGAGGGCAGAACGAGTGGGAGAGCAGTACTTC. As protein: CASRRAERVGEQYF.

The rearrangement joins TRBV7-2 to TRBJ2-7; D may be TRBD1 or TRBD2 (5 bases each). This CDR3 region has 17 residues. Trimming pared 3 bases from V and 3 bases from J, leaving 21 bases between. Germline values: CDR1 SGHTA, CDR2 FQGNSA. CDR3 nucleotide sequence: TGTGCCAGCAGCTTGGGACCGAGAAGGAATCTTGACTACGAGCAGTACTTC. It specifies CASSLGPRRNLDYEQYF.

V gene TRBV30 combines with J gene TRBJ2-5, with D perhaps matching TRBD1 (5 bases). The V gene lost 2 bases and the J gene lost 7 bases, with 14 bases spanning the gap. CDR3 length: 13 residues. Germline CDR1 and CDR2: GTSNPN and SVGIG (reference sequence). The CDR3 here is CAWSPGVTGTQYF. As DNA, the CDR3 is TGTGCCTGGAGTCCTGGCGTCACAGGGACCCAGTACTTC.

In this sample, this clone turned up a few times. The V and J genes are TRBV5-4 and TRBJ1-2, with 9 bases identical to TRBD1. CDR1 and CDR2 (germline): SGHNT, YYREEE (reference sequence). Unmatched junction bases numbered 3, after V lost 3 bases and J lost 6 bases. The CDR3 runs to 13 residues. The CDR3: CASSWDRADGYTF. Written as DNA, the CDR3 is TGTGCCAGCAGCTGGGACAGGGCGGATGGCTACACCTTC.

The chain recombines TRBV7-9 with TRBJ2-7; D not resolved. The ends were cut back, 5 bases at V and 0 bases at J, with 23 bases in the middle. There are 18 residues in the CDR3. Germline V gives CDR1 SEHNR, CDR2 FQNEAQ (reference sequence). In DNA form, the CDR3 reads TGTGCCAGCAGCCTCAGGCCCTCAACGCCCCAGACCTCCTACGAGCAGTACTTC. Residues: CASSLRPSTPQTSYEQYF.